The 21 T cell receptor beta chains presented below share a single source sample, sequenced in a study of T cell changes during pregnancy in multiple sclerosis. Profiled with immunoSEQ multiplex PCR; TCRdb holds only in-frame clones, not every one. The top ten hold 5.4% of the sample, which has fewer than 45,000 clones, 90% seen once. This specimen consisted of peripheral blood, obtained in the third trimester of pregnancy. The receptors come from a female donor in good health, enrolled as a control in a pregnancy study.

This clone was detected only once. This sequence joins TRBV28 and TRBJ2-7; 10 bases match TRBD2. V trimming: 5 bases; J trimming: 3 bases; junction bases outside the gene matches: 13. CDR3 length: 17 amino acids. Germline V gives CDR1 MDHEN, CDR2 SYDVKM. CDR3 loop: CASSGGGFTSGDYEQYF. CDR3 bases: TGTGCCAGCAGTGGGGGGGGTTTTACTAGCGGGGACTACGAGCAGTACTTC.

This sequence joins TRBV27 and TRBJ1-5; 8 nucleotides agree with TRBD1. The CDR3 sequence is 14 residues long. Germline-derived CDR1 and CDR2 are MNHEY and SMNVEV (reference sequence). With V trimmed by 1 base and J by 7 bases, 3 bases remained unmatched. The CDR3 sequence is CASSLYRGGQPQHF. As DNA, the CDR3 is TGTGCCAGCAGTTTATACAGGGGGGGCCAGCCCCAGCATTTT.

Concerning this clone: One end of the junction does not line up with germline, which may come from a read error. The chain is built from TRBV9 and TRBJ1-1; the D is unclear. Germline CDR1 is SGDLS and CDR2 is YYNGEE. The CDR3 totals 12 residues. The CDR3 is CASSVPPHRNLF. The CDR3 DNA sequence: TGTGCCAGCAGCGTACCACCTCACAGAAATCTCTTT.

This clone was recorded once. J is TRBJ2-2 and V is TRBV6-4; no firm D call. The V end lost 0 bases, the J end lost 4 bases, and 3 bases lay between the germline ends. CDR3 size: 13 residues. Per the germline V gene, CDR1 is MRHNA and CDR2 is SNTAGT. The CDR3 here is CASSDSSTGELFF. DNA for the CDR3: TGTGCCAGCAGTGACTCCAGCACCGGGGAGCTGTTTTTT.

This chain joins TRBV7-3 and TRBJ2-2; weak D call: TRBD2 (7 bases). This CDR3 has 18 amino acids. Germline values: CDR1 SGHTA, CDR2 FQGTGA. Trimming shortened V by 7 bases and J by 7 bases, and 28 bases separated the two germline ends. For the CDR3, the DNA is TGTGCCAGCACCCCGACTGGGGCACGGGGGGCGGGCGGCGGGGAGCTGTTTTTT. Its protein product is CASTPTGARGAGGGELFF. Combining the CDR3 with reference TRBV7-3 and TRBJ2-2 gives the whole variable domain GAGVSQTPSNKVTEKGKYVELRCDPISGHTALYWYRQSLGQGPEFLIYFQGTGAADDSGLPNDRFFAVRPEGSVSTLKIQRTERGDSAVYLCASTPTGARGAGGGELFFGEGSRLTVL.

The chain recombines TRBV19 with TRBJ2-1; D remains ambiguous. The germline V and J ends were trimmed by 4 bases and 6 bases, with 7 bases remaining between them. From germline, CDR1 is LNHDA and CDR2 SQIVND (reference sequence). This CDR3 has 12 residues. The CDR3 reads CASSTTANEQFF. CDR3 nucleotide sequence: TGTGCCAGTAGTACTACTGCCAATGAGCAGTTCTTC.

J is TRBJ2-1 and V is TRBV5-1; the D gene is possibly TRBD1 (7 bases). Germline CDR1 SGHRS, CDR2 YFSETQ. Between the trimmed V and J ends, which lost 3 bases and 7 bases, there was a span of 17 bases. The CDR3 consists of 15 residues. CDR3 loop: CASSWGVGTANEQFF. CDR3 sequence (DNA): TGCGCCAGCAGCTGGGGGGTCGGGACAGCAAATGAGCAGTTCTTC.

This rearrangement joins TRBV15 to TRBJ1-1; D may be TRBD1 (5 bases). Trimming removed 0 bases at V and 3 bases at J, with 11 bases between. This CDR3 comprises 15 residues. Germline lookup yields CDR1 LNHNV and CDR2 YYDKDF (reference sequence). The CDR3 nucleotides read TGTGCCACCAGCAGAGAGGGGCGGGGGGACACTGAAGCTTTCTTT. It is translated as CATSREGRGDTEAFF.

The chain uses TRBV7-2 and TRBJ1-2; TRBD1 agrees at 11 bases. Germline values: CDR1 SGHTA, CDR2 FQGNSA. Trimming removed 5 bases from V and 3 bases from J; junction bases left unmatched: 5. The CDR3 has 15 amino acids. CDR3 loop: CASSVGGQGDYGYTF. In DNA, the CDR3 is TGTGCCAGCAGCGTAGGGGGACAGGGGGACTATGGCTACACCTTC.

The rearrangement joins TRBV6-4 to TRBJ2-2; D might be TRBD2 (5 bases). Trimming stripped 7 bases from V and 4 bases from J, with 13 bases between. CDR3 length equals 14 residues. Germline V gene lookup returns CDR1 MRHNA and CDR2 SNTAGT. The CDR3 here is CASTGTGGTGELFF. The CDR3 region has the DNA TGTGCCAGCACCGGCACCGGAGGCACCGGGGAGCTGTTTTTT.

The rearrangement uses TRBV9 and TRBJ1-6, with D maybe TRBD1 (5 bases). CDR3 length equals 17 residues. Trimming cost V 3 bases and J 0 bases, with 13 bases left between them. CDR1 is SGDLS and CDR2 is YYNGEE in the germline V gene. The chain's CDR3 is CASSAGDGSSYNSPLHF. DNA of the CDR3: TGTGCCAGCAGCGCTGGGGACGGGAGCTCCTATAATTCACCCCTCCACTTT.

This clone came up once. The chain uses TRBV6-1 and TRBJ1-5, with 7 nucleotides matching TRBD1. CDR3 length equals 14 residues. Germline V gives CDR1 MNHNS, CDR2 SASEGT. With V trimmed by 4 bases and J by 4 bases, 4 bases remained unmatched. Written as DNA, the CDR3 is TGTGCCAGCAGTGGACAGGGTTGGAATCAGCCCCAGCATTTT. Encoded protein: CASSGQGWNQPQHF.

This chain joins TRBV4-3 and TRBJ2-2; possibly TRBD2 for D (6 bases). Deletions cut 0 bases from V and 3 bases from J, with 14 bases between. Germline assignment: CDR1 LGHNA and CDR2 YSLEER. The CDR3 extends over 17 amino acids. CDR3 bases: TGCGCCAGCAGCCAAGATCCCTCGGGGGATGACACCGGGGAGCTGTTTTTT. Amino acid sequence: CASSQDPSGDDTGELFF.

The rearrangement joins TRBV4-1 to TRBJ2-1; TRBD2 aligns across 7 bases. V was pared by 1 base and J by 4 bases, with 13 bases of the junction left unmatched. The CDR3 contains 18 residues. CDR1 is MGHRA, CDR2 YSYEKL, per germline. This CDR3 is CASSQGGLGAGVYNEQFF. CDR3 DNA sequence: TGCGCCAGCAGCCAAGGGGGCCTAGGGGCGGGGGTATACAATGAGCAGTTCTTC.

The J gene is TRBJ1-2, the V gene TRBV29-1; D may be TRBD1 (6 bases). V was cut by 3 bases and J by 0 bases, with 11 bases left in between. The CDR3 is made up of 14 amino acids. Germline-derived CDR1 and CDR2 are SQVTM and ANQGSEA. In DNA form, the CDR3 reads TGCAGCGTTGATCGGCCAGGGGCTAACTATGGCTACACCTTC. Translation: CSVDRPGANYGYTF.

The chain combines TRBV6-1 with TRBJ1-2; TRBD1 is a possible D gene (5 bases). Per germline, CDR1 MNHNS and CDR2 SASEGT. The CDR3 has 14 residues. Trimming cost V 3 bases and J 7 bases, with 15 bases left between them. CDR3 sequence reads: CASSDPEGTGGYTF. The DNA of the CDR3 is TGTGCCAGCAGTGACCCTGAAGGGACTGGTGGCTACACCTTC.

The chain links TRBV7-3 to TRBJ1-2, with TRBD1 as a possible D gene (5 bases). This CDR3 has 13 amino acids. V lost 5 bases and J 5 bases, leaving 12 bases between the germline ends. In germline, CDR1 is SGHTA, CDR2 FQGTGA. CDR3 sequence: CASSPSGTYGYTF. The CDR3, as DNA: TGTGCCAGCAGCCCCTCCGGGACTTATGGCTACACCTTC. Drawing the rest from reference TRBV7-3 and TRBJ1-2, the complete variable domain is GAGVSQTPSNKVTEKGKYVELRCDPISGHTALYWYRQSLGQGPEFLIYFQGTGAADDSGLPNDRFFAVRPEGSVSTLKIQRTERGDSAVYLCASSPSGTYGYTFGSGTRLTVV.

CDR3 DNA sequence: TGTGCCAGCAGTGAAGCGCGGGGACAGATCTACGAGCAGTACTTC. This sequence encodes CASSEARGQIYEQYF. V usage is TRBV2 and J usage is TRBJ2-7; D may be TRBD1 (7 bases). CDR3 length equals 15 residues. Germline lookup yields CDR1 SNHLY and CDR2 FYNNEI. Trimming pared 0 bases from V and 3 bases from J, leaving 12 bases between.

The rearrangement links TRBV5-8 to TRBJ1-5; D may be TRBD1 (6 bases). The CDR3 totals 18 residues. V was trimmed by 3 bases and J by 0 bases, leaving 19 bases between them. CDR1 and CDR2 (germline): SGHTS, YDEGEE. The CDR3 loop is CASSSDRSGDYSNQPQHF. The CDR3 bases are TGTGCCAGCAGCTCCGACAGGTCAGGAGATTATAGCAATCAGCCCCAGCATTTT.

V gene TRBV30 combines with J gene TRBJ2-7; 7 positions agree with TRBD2. Germline V gene sequence: CDR1 GTSNPN, CDR2 SVGIG (reference sequence). V shed 4 bases and J 4 bases; nucleotides not matched to a gene: 13. The CDR3 extends over 15 amino acids. CDR3 in DNA: TGTGCCTGGACTTTGACCGGGAGCGGGAAGTACGAGCAGTACTTC. The encoded protein is CAWTLTGSGKYEQYF.

The chain is built from TRBV2 and TRBJ1-2; TRBD1 agrees at 7 bases. V shed 0 bases, J shed 8 bases, and the junction held 6 bases outside the gene matches. The CDR3 extends over 14 amino acids. Germline V gives CDR1 SNHLY, CDR2 FYNNEI. Written as DNA, the CDR3 is TGTGCCAGCAGTGAAGCAAGGACAGGCGCCGGCTACACCTTC. Translation: CASSEARTGAGYTF.